This section outlines one T cell receptor beta chain sequence together with its context. Individuals drawn from around 25 US areas were about 18 to 90 years old. Which cohort a participant joined came from the clinical history participants gave. CDR1 and CDR2 from the germline V gene are SGHTA and FQGNSA. This CDR3 is 15 amino acids long. The V end lost 0 bases, the J end lost 0 bases, and 8 bases lay between the germline ends. The data were taken from a study of blood T cell repertoires in COVID-19. Study-level background: Some COVID-19 samples were acute and others convalescent; all came from the United States, Italy and Spain.

In the original workflow: Amplification of reference gene primers provided the estimated nucleated cell counts. Profiled with immunoSEQ multiplex PCR; TCRdb holds only in-frame clones, not every one. V and J calls and clone size follow that table, whereas D and trimming were derived from the DNA. The data contain about 220,000 clones, about 86% of them singletons. The sequence was collected from a woman aged 40 to 55 with acute COVID-19. Specimen: PBMCs or T cells enriched from blood (not recorded which). The chain recombines TRBV7-2 with TRBJ1-2; D gene unclear. In DNA, the CDR3 is TGTGCCAGCAGCTTAGCTGGGCCGGCTAACTATGGCTACACCTTC. Encoded protein: CASSLAGPANYGYTF.